These T cell receptor beta chains were read from a single sample in a study of blood T cell repertoires in COVID-19. Using immunoSEQ multiplex PCR, the repertoire was profiled, and TCRdb retains in-frame clones only, with some absent. Of around 27,000 clones listed, about 83% were seen once; the top ten hold 24%. Sequencing input: peripheral blood. Receptors were obtained from a human donor in a cohort sampled during active COVID-19. CDR3s include the opening cysteine and the closing phenylalanine or tryptophan. A D gene is named only where the DNA matches it firmly. Clone size is not always given. Where it is, it says once, few, many or a class for expanded clones.

>TRBD2|TRBJ2-7|few|TRBV6-1
CASSEASGGGSQYF
TGTGCCAGCAGTGAAGCTAGCGGGGGGGGATCGCAGTACTTC
>NA|TRBJ2-2|NA|TRBV3-1/TRBV3-2
CASSHRGAGELFF
TGTGCCAGCAGCCACCGGGGTGCCGGGGAGCTGTTTTTT
>NA|TRBJ2-5|NA|TRBV6-2/TRBV6-3
CASSYEEGQGETQYF
TGTGCCAGCAGTTACGAAGAGGGTCAGGGGGAGACCCAGTACTTC
>NA|TRBJ2-2|NA|TRBV29-1
CSVGTANTGELFF
TGCAGCGTTGGGACAGCGAACACCGGGGAGCTGTTTTTT
>NA|TRBJ1-1|NA|TRBV5-4
CASSLGPFSMNTEAFF
TGTGCCAGCAGCTTGGGTCCCTTTTCTATGAACACTGAAGCTTTCTTT
>TRBD2|TRBJ2-7|NA|TRBV5-4
CASSLGGGRAGEQYF
TGTGCCAGCAGCTTGGGTGGCGGGAGAGCGGGGGAGCAGTACTTC
>TRBD1|TRBJ1-2|few|TRBV27
CASRGDRLSGYTF
TGTGCCAGCAGGGGGGACAGGCTGAGCGGCTACACCTTC
>TRBD1|TRBJ2-5|NA|TRBV18
CASSPFGKQGICRETQYF
TGTGCCAGCTCACCATTCGGAAAACAGGGGATCTGTAGGGAGACCCAGTACTTC
>TRBD2|TRBJ2-1|once|TRBV10-2
CASGLASSYNEQFF
TGCGCCAGCGGACTAGCTAGCTCCTACAATGAGCAGTTCTTC
>TRBD1|TRBJ1-5|NA|TRBV27
CASRGTGGVQPQHF
TGTGCCAGCAGGGGGACAGGGGGCGTTCAGCCCCAGCATTTT
>NA|TRBJ2-3|once|TRBV15
CATSRDSISAVYGDTQYF
TGTGCCACCAGCAGAGATTCGATAAGCGCGGTGTACGGAGATACGCAGTATTTT
>NA|TRBJ1-5|NA|TRBV2
CASKEGNTGNQPQHF
TGTGCCAGCAAGGAGGGCAATACGGGCAATCAGCCCCAGCATTTT
>TRBD2|TRBJ2-3|once|TRBV7-9
CASSPTSGTPDTQYF
TGTGCCAGCAGCCCTACTAGCGGGACTCCAGATACGCAGTATTTT
>TRBD1|TRBJ1-3|NA|TRBV9
CASSVGTGGNTIYF
TGTGCCAGCAGCGTAGGGACAGGGGGAAACACCATATATTTT
>TRBD1|TRBJ2-7|NA|TRBV9
CASSVADRGHEQYF
TGTGCCAGCAGCGTAGCGGACAGGGGCCACGAGCAGTACTTC
>TRBD2|TRBJ2-2|NA|TRBV24-1
CATSDLRSSGRGTGELFF
TGTGCCACCAGTGATTTAAGGTCTAGCGGGAGGGGCACCGGGGAGCTGTTTTTT
>TRBD2|TRBJ2-5|few|TRBV5-6
CASSLAGGARGETQYF
TGTGCCAGCAGCTTGGCCGGGGGGGCCAGAGGGGAGACCCAGTACTTC
>NA|TRBJ2-5|NA|TRBV7-2
CASSLEAPGETQYF
TGTGCCAGCAGCTTAGAGGCTCCAGGGGAGACCCAGTACTTC
>TRBD1|TRBJ2-7|NA|TRBV5-1
CASSLEAGGYEQYF
TGCGCCAGCAGCTTGGAGGCAGGGGGCTACGAGCAGTACTTC
>TRBD1|TRBJ1-1|once|TRBV5-4
CASSLAGTGVLEAFF
TGTGCCAGCAGCTTGGCCGGGACAGGGGTCTTGGAGGCTTTCTTT
>TRBD1|TRBJ1-5|NA|TRBV27
CASSWTGDQPQHF
TGTGCCAGCAGTTGGACAGGAGATCAGCCCCAGCATTTT
>TRBD2|TRBJ2-5|NA|TRBV7-9
CASSLGLAVQETQYF
TGTGCCAGCAGCTTAGGACTAGCGGTTCAAGAGACCCAGTACTTC
>TRBD2|TRBJ2-1|NA|TRBV27
CASSPPSGTSSYNEQFF
TGTGCCAGCAGTCCCCCTAGCGGAACGAGCTCCTACAATGAGCAGTTCTTC
>TRBD1|TRBJ1-5|once|TRBV5-1
CASSWDRRHQPQHF
TGCGCCAGCAGCTGGGACAGGAGGCACCAGCCCCAGCATTTT
>NA|TRBJ1-3|NA|TRBV10-2
CARFGDKLESGNTIYF
TGCGCCAGATTTGGGGACAAACTTGAGTCTGGAAACACCATATATTTT
>TRBD1|TRBJ2-7|NA|TRBV27
CASSYEGAAYEQYF
TGTGCCAGCAGCTATGAGGGGGCAGCTTACGAGCAGTACTTC
>NA|TRBJ2-3|NA|TRBV7-2
CASSLERTDTQYF
TGTGCCAGCAGCTTAGAGAGGACAGATACGCAGTATTTT
>NA|TRBJ2-1|NA|TRBV28
CASTWALRTFDSYNEQFF
TGTGCCAGCACCTGGGCCCTCCGGACTTTCGACTCCTACAATGAGCAGTTCTTC
>NA|TRBJ2-3|NA|TRBV4-3
CASSQEALGFTDTQYF
TGCGCCAGCAGCCAAGAGGCACTAGGCTTCACAGATACGCAGTATTTT
>TRBD2|TRBJ2-7|NA|TRBV5-5
CASSLVGAGVHFANEQYF
TGTGCCAGCAGCTTGGTAGGAGCGGGAGTACACTTCGCCAACGAGCAGTACTTC
>NA|TRBJ2-7|NA|TRBV7-9
CASSLANNPNEQYF
TGTGCCAGCAGCTTAGCTAACAACCCGAACGAGCAGTACTTC
>TRBD1|TRBJ2-3|NA|TRBV19
CASSPLTGVPTDTQYF
TGTGCCAGTAGCCCGTTGACAGGGGTGCCCACAGATACGCAGTATTTT
>TRBD1|TRBJ2-1|few|TRBV3-1/TRBV3-2
CASRPGTADYNEQFF
TGTGCCAGCAGACCCGGGACAGCGGACTACAATGAGCAGTTCTTC
>NA|TRBJ2-3|once|TRBV29-1
CSVRAGTTDTQYF
TGCAGCGTTCGGGCGGGAACCACAGATACGCAGTATTTT
>TRBD1|TRBJ2-7|NA|TRBV6-5
CASRRTGGSYEQYF
TGTGCCAGCAGGAGGACAGGGGGCAGCTACGAGCAGTACTTC
>NA|TRBJ2-4|NA|TRBV12-2
CASRTTSPPKNIQYF
TGTGCAAGTCGGACAACATCTCCTCCCAAAAACATTCAGTACTTC
>TRBD2|TRBJ2-7|NA|TRBV5-3
CARRLRGGEEYEQYF
TGTGCCAGAAGGCTCCGCGGGGGAGAGGAATACGAGCAGTACTTC
>TRBD1|TRBJ1-2|NA|TRBV13
CASRSDRGIDGYTF
TGTGCCAGCAGATCGGACAGGGGCATTGATGGCTACACCTTC
>NA|TRBJ1-2|NA|TRBV28
CASSTGVMTGGYTF
TGTGCCAGCAGTACCGGGGTAATGACGGGTGGCTACACCTTC
>TRBD2|TRBJ2-1|few|TRBV24-1
CATSDMTSGGYNEQFF
TGTGCCACCAGTGATATGACTAGCGGGGGATACAATGAGCAGTTCTTC
>NA|TRBJ2-1|few|TRBV6-2/TRBV6-3
CASSYNREVSYNEQFF
TGTGCCAGCAGTTACAACAGGGAAGTTTCCTACAATGAGCAGTTCTTC
>TRBD1|TRBJ2-7|few|TRBV29-1
CSVGKTGNYEQYF
TGCAGCGTCGGGAAGACAGGGAACTACGAGCAGTACTTC
>NA|TRBJ1-1|NA|TRBV12-5
CASMGAGGLNTEAFF
TGTGCTAGTATGGGCGCGGGGGGCCTTAACACTGAAGCTTTCTTT
>NA|TRBJ1-1|NA|TRBV27
CASSLAGGNTEAFF
TGTGCCAGCAGTCTGGCGGGAGGGAACACTGAAGCTTTCTTT
>NA|TRBJ1-1|NA|TRBV28
CASMSVNTEAFF
TGTGCCAGCATGTCAGTGAACACTGAAGCTTTCTTT
>NA|TRBJ1-3|NA|TRBV3-1/TRBV3-2
CASSQELRSGNTIYF
TGTGCCAGCAGCCAAGAGTTGCGCTCTGGAAACACCATATATTTT
>TRBD1|TRBJ2-3|NA|TRBV5-1
CASSSGQGGDTQYF
TGCGCCAGCAGCTCAGGACAGGGCGGGGATACGCAGTATTTT
>NA|TRBJ2-3|NA|TRBV18
CASSPPTGGADTQYF
TGTGCCAGCTCACCACCGACCGGGGGAGCAGATACGCAGTATTTT
>TRBD1|TRBJ1-2|few|TRBV28
CASSTPGQGASGYTF
TGTGCCAGCAGTACACCGGGACAGGGGGCGAGTGGCTACACCTTC
>NA|TRBJ2-3|NA|TRBV5-1
CASSSSEADTQYF
TGCGCCAGCAGCTCGAGTGAGGCAGATACGCAGTATTTT
>NA|TRBJ2-7|NA|TRBV27
CASWDSTYEQYF
TGTGCCAGCTGGGACTCGACCTACGAGCAGTACTTC
>TRBD2|TRBJ2-3|NA|TRBV20-1
CSASSSGGADTQYF
TGCAGTGCTAGTTCTAGCGGGGGGGCAGATACGCAGTATTTT
>TRBD1|TRBJ1-1|NA|TRBV5-6
CASSLGYRGQNTEAFF
TGTGCCAGCAGCTTGGGCTACAGGGGACAGAACACTGAAGCTTTCTTT
>TRBD1|TRBJ2-1|NA|TRBV6-1
CASSDRDRGFREQFF
TGTGCCAGCAGTGATCGGGACAGGGGCTTTAGGGAGCAGTTCTTC